This passage covers 24 T cell receptor beta chains from one sample sequenced in a study of tumor-infiltrating lymphocytes in primary liver carcinoma (dated by TCRdb to 2015 to 2018). Without any cell sorting, total RNA and DNA were co-extracted from about 20-30 mg of bulk tissue using the AllPrep DNA/RNA mini kit. For sequencing, an Illumina HiSeq 2500 was employed. Starting from roughly 500 ng total RNA, TCRbeta-specific cDNA was produced by reverse transcription with a constant-region primer and ProtoScript II reverse transcriptase. Construction of the TCRbeta libraries relied on three nested rounds of multiplex PCR, following a slightly modified ARM-PCR procedure. Each of the first two PCR rounds ran for around 10 cycles using multiplex TRBV1-TRBV30 forward primers together with a Cbeta reverse primer. TCRdb reworked the public reads: Q25 trimming with fastp, MiXCR clone assembly, productive beta chains retained. Identical CDR3 protein sequences are pooled into one entry, listed with their most common genes and DNA. The sample table records approximately 74,000 distinct CDR3 sequences; about 64% of these occur just once. In total, the top ten clones hold approximately 14% of the sample.

The specimen sequenced was liver tumor tissue from sampling region 4. Explained via the paper, the cell subset or site label denotes: tumor region T4, right-lateral pole. These receptors originate from a woman aged 55-69 years with primary liver carcinoma and hepatitis B virus infection.

The genes are TRBV6-8 and TRBJ1-2; D unclear. CDR1 is MNHGY, CDR2 SAAAGT, per germline. The CDR3 runs to 15 residues. Trimming removed 4 bases from V and 3 bases from J, with 15 bases in between. CDR3 in amino acids: CASSSPDEVYYGYTF. CDR3 nucleotides: TGTGCCAGCAGTTCCCCGGACGAGGTTTACTATGGCTACACCTTC.

The rearrangement links TRBV18 to TRBJ1-1; D is unclear. The CDR3 covers 15 residues. Germline CDR1 KGHSH, CDR2 LQKENI. The V end was cut by 6 bases, the J end by 1 base, with 15 bases between. DNA of the CDR3: TGTGCCAGCTCGGGGTTCGGTCATCAGAACACTGAAGCTTTCTTT. Its translation: CASSGFGHQNTEAFF.

Only one count was recorded for this clonotype. At one boundary the junction diverges from the germline segment, which might be a read error. J is TRBJ2-3 and V is TRBV28; D unclear. CDR1 and CDR2 (germline): MDHEN, SYDVKM. The CDR3 consists of 14 residues. The CDR3: CAGSFVDYIDTQYF. CDR3 DNA sequence: TGTGCCGGCAGTTTTGTGGATTACATAGATACGCAGTATTTT. The complete variable domain, with remaining parts taken from reference TRBV28 and TRBJ2-3, reads DVKVTQSSRYLVKRTGEKVFLECVQDMDHENMFWYRQDPGLGLRLIYFSYDVKMKEKGDIPEGYSVSREKKERFSLILESASTNQTSMYLCAGSFVDYIDTQYFGPGTRLTVL.

Turning to this clonotype: At one end the junction does not follow the germline gene, possibly because of a read error. V gene TRBV28 combines with J gene TRBJ1-5, with D hard to call. The CDR3 has 15 amino acids. Germline values: CDR1 MDHEN, CDR2 SYDVKM. The CDR3 DNA reads TGTGCTAGCAGCCTGGGGTCCCGGGGAGTTCAGCCCCAGCATTTT. Translating gives CASSLGSRGVQPQHF. The whole variable domain, remainder taken from reference TRBV28 and TRBJ1-5, is DVKVTQSSRYLVKRTGEKVFLECVQDMDHENMFWYRQDPGLGLRLIYFSYDVKMKEKGDIPEGYSVSREKKERFSLILESASTNQTSMYLCASSLGSRGVQPQHFGDGTRLSIL.

In the case of this clonotype: This sequence may be a read error, since a much larger clone differs from it by one base. CDR3 sequence (DNA): TGTGCCACCAGTGACCTTCTAGGGCCTAATTCACCCCTCCACTTT. It codes for CATSDLLGPNSPLHF. This chain connects TRBV24-1 to TRBJ1-6, with D unclear. Trimming stripped 4 bases from V and 6 bases from J, with 12 bases between. The germline V gene has CDR1 KGHDR and CDR2 SFDVKD. CDR3 length: 15 amino acids.

Notes on this clonotype: The junction departs from the called germline gene at one end, perhaps through a read error. CDR3 region: CASNLGPGSSYNEQFF. CDR3 coding DNA: TGTGCCAGCAACTTGGGACCGGGAAGCTCCTACAATGAGCAGTTCTTC. This rearrangement joins TRBV5-8 to TRBJ2-1; tentatively, D is TRBD1 or TRBD2 (5 bases each). The CDR3 runs 16 residues. Germline loops: CDR1 SGHTS, CDR2 YDEGEE.

With regard to this clonotype: The junction departs from the called germline gene at one end, perhaps through a read error. This chain joins TRBV6-1 and TRBJ2-7; no clear D gene. The CDR3 has 16 amino acids. Germline CDR1 MNHNS, CDR2 SASEGT. CDR3 DNA sequence: TGTGCCAGCAATGAACGCCGGAGTCTACACTCCTACGAGCAGTATTTC. The encoded protein is CASNERRSLHSYEQYF.

A remark on this clonotype: It may be a read error: a sequence one base away is much more abundant. This chain connects TRBV5-1 to TRBJ2-1, with D hard to call. This CDR3 has 14 residues. The germline V gene encodes CDR1 SGHRS and CDR2 YFSETQ. V was pared by 4 bases and J by 3 bases, with 11 bases between. CDR3 bases: TGCGCCAGCAGCCTAGGTTCAGACTACAATGAGCAGTTCTTC. Its translation is CASSLGSDYNEQFF. Complete variable domain (other parts from reference TRBV5-1 and TRBJ2-1): KAGVTQTPRYLIKTRGQQVTLSCSPISGHRSVSWYQQTPGQGLQFLFEYFSETQRNKGNFPGRFSGRQFSNSRSEMNVSTLELGDSALYLCASSLGSDYNEQFFGPGTRLTVL.

This clonotype was seen more than once but under ten times. This sequence may be a read error, since a much larger clone differs from it by one base. The V and J genes are TRBV5-4 and TRBJ2-1, with 10 positions matching TRBD2. This CDR3 spans 15 amino acids. Germline CDR1 reads SGHNT; CDR2 reads YYREEE (reference sequence). The CDR3 bases are TGTGACAGCAGCTTATCTAGCGGGAGCCACAATGAGCAGTTCTTC. This gives the protein CDSSLSSGSHNEQFF.

In the case of this clonotype: A read error may be the cause here, since a much bigger clone is one base away. The chain combines TRBV30 with TRBJ1-1; D is unresolved. The CDR3 is made up of 15 amino acids. Germline CDR1 and CDR2: GTSNPN and SVGIG (reference sequence). In DNA, the CDR3 is TGTGCCTGGAGTGTAGATGGACGGTGGAACACTGAAGTTTTCTTT. It translates to CAWSVDGRWNTEVFF.

The V gene is TRBV29-1, the J gene TRBJ2-3; D is undetermined. This CDR3 spans 12 amino acids. Per the germline V gene, CDR1 is SQVTM and CDR2 is ANQGSEA. CDR3 nucleotide sequence: TGCATCGGCGACCCCAGCACAGATACGCAGTATTTT. Protein: CIGDPSTDTQYF.

This clonotype came up many times. The chain employs TRBV30 and TRBJ1-1; D ambiguous. Trimming took off 0 bases at V and 8 bases at J, with 13 bases between the two ends. Germline CDR1 is GTSNPN and CDR2 is SVGIG (reference sequence). The CDR3 consists of 13 residues. CDR3 nucleotides: TGTGCCTGGAGTGTACCGGTCAGTTCAGAAGCTTTCTTT. Translating gives CAWSVPVSSEAFF.

The V and J genes are TRBV12-3 or TRBV12-4 and TRBJ2-3, with 7 nucleotides matching TRBD2. J was trimmed by 2 bases and V by 8 bases; bases with no gene match: 10. The CDR3 is made up of 15 amino acids. CDR3 nucleotides: TGTGCCAGCGGTTCTAGGGGACTAACCACAGATACGCAGTATTTT. Amino acid sequence: CASGSRGLTTDTQYF.

This clonotype has only a few counts. The chain combines TRBV28 with TRBJ2-7, with 10 nucleotides matching TRBD2. This CDR3 contains 16 residues. Germline CDR1 is MDHEN and CDR2 is SYDVKM. V trimming: 7 bases; J trimming: 4 bases; junction bases outside the gene matches: 13. The CDR3 DNA follows: TGTGCCAGCACCGACCGCAGGACTAGCGGCCTTTACGAGCAGTACTTC. It translates to CASTDRRTSGLYEQYF.

This clonotype is a singleton in its sample. The rearrangement joins TRBV14 to TRBJ2-3; D not certain. Looked up from germline, CDR1 is SGHDN and CDR2 is FVKESK. Trimming cost V 8 bases and J 2 bases, with 11 bases left between them. The CDR3 runs 13 residues. The CDR3 bases are TGTGCCAGCGACCTCGGAAACACAGATACGCAGTATTTT. Its protein product is CASDLGNTDTQYF.

The J gene is TRBJ1-6, the V gene TRBV4-1; 9 bases agree with TRBD1. The CDR3 covers 17 residues. V shed 4 bases and J 8 bases; nucleotides not matched to a gene: 12. Germline V gene data show CDR1 as MGHRA and CDR2 as YSYEKL. Here the CDR3 DNA reads TGCGCCAGCAGCCGAGTATTGGGACAGGGAGCATATTCACCCCTCCACTTT. This gives the protein CASSRVLGQGAYSPLHF.

The V and J genes are TRBV6-6 and TRBJ2-5; 8 bases are shared with TRBD2. V dropped 10 bases and J dropped 5; count of bases not matched to a gene: 12. CDR1 and CDR2 (germline): MNHNY, SVGAGI (reference sequence). The CDR3 spans 14 residues. In DNA, the CDR3 is TGTGCCAATAGTACACAAGCGGGAGTGGAGACCCAGTACTTC. It encodes CANSTQAGVETQYF.

A note on this clonotype: The final CDR3 position lacks the conserved phenylalanine or tryptophan, pointing to a likely read error. This chain links TRBV28 with TRBJ2-3; D remains unclear. Germline CDR1 is MDHEN and CDR2 is SYDVKM. The CDR3 loop spans 16 amino acids. V lost 3 bases and J lost 2, with 15 bases in between. In DNA, the CDR3 is TGTGCCAGCAGTTTGTCTGGAGCCACTCTCACAGATACGCAGTATTTG. Translation: CASSLSGATLTDTQYL.

Turning to this clonotype: Without the conserved terminal phenylalanine or tryptophan, this CDR3 likely stems from a read error. The V gene is TRBV5-4, the J gene TRBJ2-1; TRBD2 agrees at 7 bases. The CDR3 has 16 residues. Germline loops: CDR1 SGHNT, CDR2 YYREEE (reference sequence). CDR3 sequence reads: CASSPGAGSSYNEQFL. CDR3 nucleotides: TGCGCCAGCAGCCCGGGAGCGGGGAGTTCCTACAATGAGCAGTTCCTC.

As regards this clonotype: One junction end disagrees with the germline gene, perhaps due to a read error. The chain joins TRBV4-1 to TRBJ2-3, with 8 bases identical to TRBD1. Germline V lookup: CDR1 MGHRA, CDR2 YSYEKL. This CDR3 region has 15 residues. The chain's CDR3 is CAGSQTGAGTDTQYF. The DNA for the CDR3 is TGCGCCGGCAGCCAGACAGGGGCCGGCACTGATACGCAGTATTTT.

Comment on this clonotype: Relative to the germline gene, one junction end is altered; a read error may explain this. V gene TRBV12-3 or TRBV12-4 combines with J gene TRBJ1-2; D gene uncertain. The CDR3 length is 12 residues. CDR3 in amino acids: CACSFHGDGYTF. The CDR3 DNA sequence: TGTGCCTGCAGTTTCCACGGGGATGGCTACACCTTC.

Of note for this clonotype: A junction end diverges from the germline sequence, so it may reflect a read error. The chain has TRBV12-3 or TRBV12-4 and TRBJ2-7, with D maybe TRBD2 (6 bases). This CDR3 has 13 amino acids. The CDR3 nucleotides read TGTGCCAGCAGGCGGGACGCATCCTACGACCAGTACTTC. This sequence encodes CASRRDASYDQYF.

With regard to this clonotype: Its ends do not fully match the called genes, so a read error is possible. The chain employs TRBV28 and TRBJ1-1, with D perhaps TRBD1 (6 bases). This CDR3 is 15 amino acids long. Germline V lookup: CDR1 MDHEN, CDR2 SYDVKM. In DNA, the CDR3 is TGTGCCAGCGGGACGGCGGGGGCGGTGAGCACTGAATCTTTCTTT. As protein: CASGTAGAVSTESFF.

With regard to this clonotype: At one end the junction does not follow the germline gene, possibly because of a read error. The chain carries TRBV29-1 and TRBJ2-2; no definite D call. CDR1 is SQVTM and CDR2 is ANQGSEA in the germline V gene. The CDR3 sequence is 13 residues long. The CDR3, as DNA: TGCTGCGTTCCCAAATCGAATACCGGGGAGCTGTTTTTT. Amino acid sequence: CCVPKSNTGELFF.